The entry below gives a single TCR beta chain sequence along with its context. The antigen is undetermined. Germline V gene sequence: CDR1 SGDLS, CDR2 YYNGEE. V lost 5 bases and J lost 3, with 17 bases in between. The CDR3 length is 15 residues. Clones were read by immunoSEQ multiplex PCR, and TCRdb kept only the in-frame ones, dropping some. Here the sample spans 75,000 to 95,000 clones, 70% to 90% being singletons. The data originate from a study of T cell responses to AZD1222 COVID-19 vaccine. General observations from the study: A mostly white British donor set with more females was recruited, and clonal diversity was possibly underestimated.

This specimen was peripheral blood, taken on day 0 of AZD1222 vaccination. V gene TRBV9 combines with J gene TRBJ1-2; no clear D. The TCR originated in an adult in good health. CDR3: CASSFEGATYYGYTF. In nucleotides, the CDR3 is TGTGCCAGCAGTTTTGAAGGCGCTACCTACTATGGCTACACCTTC.